Given below is one TCR beta chain in context. This clonotype was recorded many times. What antigen it recognizes has not been identified. The sample holds no much larger clone one base away, and base qualities are not on file. From a lookup of the germline V gene, CDR1 and CDR2 are SGHRS and YFSETQ. Counted from cysteine to phenylalanine, this CDR3 has 14 amino acids. The CDR3 DNA has 42 bases and is translated from base 1. Trimming removed 0 bases from V and 0 bases from J, leaving 6 bases between the germline ends. TCRdb names Illumina NovaSeq 6000 as the instrument used. TCRalpha and TCRbeta cDNA libraries were constructed by 5'RACE with constant-segment primers, with sample barcodes and unique molecular identifiers being introduced. Trizol reagent was used to extract RNA from every sample. Library amplification was performed in two PCR steps, and a second sample barcode and Illumina TruSeq adapters were introduced in the second step. Sequencing of libraries was performed on an Illumina NovaSeq with 2 x 150 bp paired-end reads. In the original analysis: Demultiplexing of reads and collapsing into UMI-guided consensus sequences were performed with migec v1.2.7. Using mixcr v2.1.11, the UMI consensuses were aligned to TRA and TRB V and J templates and assembled into clonotypes. Expanded or contracted clonotypes were those called significant by both edgeR and NoisET, with noise models trained on biological replicates. For edgeR calls, the thresholds were a false discovery rate-adjusted p below 0.01 and a log2 fold-change of 1. As an exploratory analysis of dynamics, max-normalized trajectories of the 1000 most abundant clonotypes were examined with PCA combined with hierarchical clustering. The CD4 or CD8 phenotype of responding clones was assigned using the separately sequenced CD4+ and CD8+ repertoires. Clones were called with MiXCR by TCRdb after fastp trimmed the public reads at Q25, and only in-frame beta chains were retained. Every distinct CDR3 protein forms one entry, paired with its most common genes and DNA. The V and J calls were determined by TCRdb, not by the authors. This sample has more than 300,000 distinct CDR3 sequences in its table, and around 15% of those were observed once. The ten largest clones add up to around a fifth of the sample.

Ficoll-Paque density gradient centrifugation was used to isolate PBMCs. This specimen comes from a study of T-cell memory formation after mild COVID-19 (dated by TCRdb to about 2021). Concerning the study at large: Most TCR sequence clusters were specific to one of the two donors. The cohort was made up of two young adult volunteers, one female and one male, who were previously healthy. Longitudinal TCRalpha and TCRbeta repertoire sequencing tracked T-cell clones expanding and contracting after mild COVID-19 in two donors. Results the study describes overall, beyond this receptor: Contracting CD4+ clones appeared mostly in the CM and EM memory subsets, whereas CD8+ clones were enriched in EMRA. The detection of some responding clones in pre-infection memory suggests that pre-existing cross-reactive memory T cells joined the SARS-CoV-2 response. Whether the second-wave clones peaking on day 37 were SARS-CoV-2 specific was not confirmed. Clones contracting from day 15 to 85 had balanced CD4/CD8 phenotypes, while a second wave expanding from day 15 to 37 was biased towards CD4+. The study covered only two mild cases, and larger cohorts including severe cases with pre-infection samples were considered necessary.

What was sequenced was PBMCs or a T cell subset sorted from them (not recorded which). This chain is built from TRBV5-1 and TRBJ2-5; confidence is insufficient to name the D gene. This sequence was found in a young man who had mild COVID-19 (a few samples of this study predate the infection). The sample titles of this study are shuffled in the database, so cell type and time point are left out; the donor was told from shared clones. The CDR3 protein sequence reads: CASSLGRYQETQYF. The nucleotide sequence is given as TGCGCCAGCAGCTTGGGAAGGTACCAAGAGACCCAGTACTTC.